Listed below are T cell receptor beta chains from one sample, sequenced in a study of cytomegalovirus exposure and HLA in healthy donors. TCRdb keeps only in-frame clones here, not all; method: immunoSEQ multiplex PCR. The sample records roughly 90,000 clones, 80% being singletons. The sample taken for sequencing was PBMCs. Receptors were obtained from a man aged 25 to 40 in good health and CMV-seronegative. The CDR3 runs from the conserved cysteine through the conserved F or W. The D gene is left open where the match is weak. Not every row has a clone size; where given, it reads once, few, many or a size class.

NA	TRBV6-6	TRBD1	TRBJ2-2	TGTGCCAGCAGTTACTCGGGACAGGGGGCTTGGGAGCTGTTTTTT	CASSYSGQGAWELFF
NA	TRBV27	NA	TRBJ1-1	TGTGCCAGCAGTCGGGCGAAACTGGGGGGAAGCACTGAAGCTTTCTTT	CASSRAKLGGSTEAFF
NA	TRBV7-8	NA	TRBJ1-1	TGTGCCAGCAGCTTAATAGGGGAGGTGAGCACTGAAGCTTTCTTT	CASSLIGEVSTEAFF
NA	TRBV6-5	NA	TRBJ2-1	TGTGCCAGCAGTCTGGGCCACAATGAGCAGTTCTTC	CASSLGHNEQFF
NA	TRBV30	NA	TRBJ1-3	TGTGCCTGGAATTCAGGAGGAAACACCATATATTTT	CAWNSGGNTIYF
NA	TRBV4-3	NA	TRBJ1-4	TGCGCCAGCAGCCCCGGCAAGGGGGGGGACGAAAAACTGTTTTTT	CASSPGKGGDEKLFF
once	TRBV27	TRBD1	TRBJ1-1	TGTGCCAGCAGCCAAGTCGGGACAGGACGCACTGAAGCTTTCTTT	CASSQVGTGRTEAFF
NA	TRBV19	NA	TRBJ1-6	TGTGCCAGTGGGTCGAACGGCCGGGAGTCACCCCTCCACTTT	CASGSNGRESPLHF
NA	TRBV5-1	NA	TRBJ2-7	TGCGCCAGCAGCTTCGGACAGCTTTACGAGCAGTACTTC	CASSFGQLYEQYF
NA	TRBV30	TRBD2	TRBJ2-2	TGTGCCTGGTGTCCAGAGCGACTAGCGTTCACCGGGGAGCTGTTTTTT	CAWCPERLAFTGELFF
few	TRBV18	NA	TRBJ1-1	TGTGCCAGCTCACAAGACAGACTGAACACTGAAGCTTTCTTT	CASSQDRLNTEAFF
NA	TRBV5-6	NA	TRBJ1-2	TGTGCCAGCAGCTCCTCGACAGTATCGCTCTATGGCTACACCTTC	CASSSSTVSLYGYTF
NA	TRBV7-2	TRBD1	TRBJ2-3	TGTGCCAGCAGCTTAGGTAGGGGGCAAACGCAGTATTTT	CASSLGRGQTQYF
NA	TRBV5-1	NA	TRBJ1-4	TGCGCCAGCAGCTTGCAAGGGGAGGGAGAAAAACTGTTTTTT	CASSLQGEGEKLFF
NA	TRBV18	NA	TRBJ1-5	TGTGCCAGCTCACAGGTGGAGGCGAATAGTCAGCCCCAGCATTTT	CASSQVEANSQPQHF
few	TRBV4-1	NA	TRBJ2-5	TGCGCCAGCAGCCAAGATGTAACGGGGCAAGAGACCCAGTACTTC	CASSQDVTGQETQYF
NA	TRBV27	TRBD1	TRBJ2-1	TGTGCCAGCAGTTTATACACGACAGGGGGCTGGTCCTACAATGAGCAGTTCTTC	CASSLYTTGGWSYNEQFF
NA	TRBV5-1	TRBD1	TRBJ2-2	TGCGCCAGCAGCTTGGCCGGGACAGACCCGAGGACCGGGGAGCTGTTTTTT	CASSLAGTDPRTGELFF
NA	TRBV10-3	TRBD1	TRBJ1-2	TGTGCCATTGGCCGGGACAGGGGTCTCTCTGGCTACACCTTC	CAIGRDRGLSGYTF
NA	TRBV6-6	TRBD1	TRBJ2-7	TGTGCCAGCAGTTCTCGGCAGGGGGTCAACGAGCAGTACTTC	CASSSRQGVNEQYF
NA	TRBV5-1	TRBD1	TRBJ2-2	TGCGCCAGCAGCTTGGCCGGACAGGACACCGGGGAGCTGTTTTTT	CASSLAGQDTGELFF
few	TRBV7-2	NA	TRBJ1-1	TGTGCCAGCACCGCACAACCTTCGATGAACACTGAAGCTTTCTTT	CASTAQPSMNTEAFF
few	TRBV25-1	TRBD1	TRBJ1-2	TGTGCCAGCAGTGAAACCGGCAGGGGGTCGATTCGTGGCTACACCTTC	CASSETGRGSIRGYTF
NA	TRBV13	TRBD1	TRBJ1-1	TGTGCCAGCAGCCCGGATGGGACAGGGAGCACTGAAGCTTTCTTT	CASSPDGTGSTEAFF
NA	TRBV18	TRBD1	TRBJ2-6	TGTGCCAGCTCACCCCGGACAGGGTCTGGGGCCAACGTCCTGACTTTC	CASSPRTGSGANVLTF
NA	TRBV2	NA	TRBJ1-3	TGTGCCAGCAGTGAAGCCGGGGGGCGGGTTGGAAACACCATATATTTT	CASSEAGGRVGNTIYF
NA	TRBV9	TRBD1	TRBJ1-1	TGTGCCAGCAGTACGGGACAGCTGAACACTGAAGCTTTCTTT	CASSTGQLNTEAFF
NA	TRBV11-3	NA	TRBJ2-2	TGTGCCAGGAAGGGACAGAACACCGGGGAGCTGTTTTTT	CARKGQNTGELFF
few	TRBV29-1	NA	TRBJ2-7	TGCAGCGTTTTCCCGGACTCAAACGAGCAGTACTTC	CSVFPDSNEQYF
NA	TRBV4-3	NA	TRBJ2-1	TGCGCCAGCAGCCTAACCGGGACACCTTACAATGAGCAGTTCTTC	CASSLTGTPYNEQFF
NA	TRBV5-1	TRBD2	TRBJ2-3	TGCGCCAGCAGCTGGCCTCTAGCGGGAGGGAGCACAGATACGCAGTATTTT	CASSWPLAGGSTDTQYF
NA	TRBV19	NA	TRBJ2-1	TGTGCCAGTAGCGGGGTATACAATGAGCAGTTCTTC	CASSGVYNEQFF
NA	TRBV5-6	TRBD2	TRBJ2-7	TGTGCCAGCAGCTTGTTAAGCGGGACTAGCGCTGACGAGCAGTACTTC	CASSLLSGTSADEQYF
NA	TRBV5-1	TRBD1	TRBJ1-1	TGCGCCAGCAGCGACAGGGCTCTGGGTGGGGACACTGAAGCTTTCTTT	CASSDRALGGDTEAFF
NA	TRBV30	NA	TRBJ1-2	TGTGCCTGGAGTGGGGCCTATGGCTACACCTTC	CAWSGAYGYTF
NA	TRBV10-3	NA	TRBJ2-5	TGTGCCATCGGGCAGGGCCAAGAGACCCAGTACTTC	CAIGQGQETQYF
once	TRBV27	TRBD1	TRBJ2-2	TGTGCCAGCACCAAAGGACAGGGAGTTCCCGGGGAGCTGTTTTTT	CASTKGQGVPGELFF